This T cell receptor (beta chain) emerged from a study of cytomegalovirus exposure and HLA in healthy donors. It was with 60 Vbeta and 13 Jbeta primers that the PCR ran. Assay used: immunoSEQ multiplex PCR; TCRdb lists only in-frame clones, some missing. The data contain about 180,000 clones, 82% of them singletons. The CDR3 is 15 residues long. The ends were cut back, 0 bases at V and 5 bases at J, with 13 bases in the middle. The germline CDR1 and CDR2 sequences are LGHNA and YSLEER. With respect to this clone: Its target is not known.

Regarding donors, all were healthy bone marrow donors. The study, taken as a whole, reports: Analysis performed later showed TCR beta chains linked to HLA being more clonally expanded than equally common others. Associated with HLA alleles at 0.05 false discovery rate in a later analysis were over 15,000 TCR beta sequences.

What was sequenced was PBMCs. The chain joins TRBV4-3 to TRBJ1-1; D remains unclear. This receptor was identified in a woman in her forties or fifties in good health and CMV-seronegative. CDR3 region: CASSQEVGVRTEAFF. The CDR3, as DNA: TGCGCCAGCAGCCAAGAGGTCGGGGTAAGGACTGAAGCTTTCTTT.